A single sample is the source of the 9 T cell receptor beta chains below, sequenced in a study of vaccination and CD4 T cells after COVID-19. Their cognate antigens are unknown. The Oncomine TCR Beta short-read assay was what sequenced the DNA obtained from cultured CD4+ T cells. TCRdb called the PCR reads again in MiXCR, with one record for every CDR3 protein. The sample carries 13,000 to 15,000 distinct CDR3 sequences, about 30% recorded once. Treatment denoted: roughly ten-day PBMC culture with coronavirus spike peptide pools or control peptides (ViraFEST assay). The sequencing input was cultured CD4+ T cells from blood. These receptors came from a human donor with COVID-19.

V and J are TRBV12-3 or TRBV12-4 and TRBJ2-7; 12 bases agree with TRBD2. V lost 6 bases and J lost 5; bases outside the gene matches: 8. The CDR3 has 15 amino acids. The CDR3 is CASSPGLAGIHEQYF. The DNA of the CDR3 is TGTGCCAGCAGCCCAGGACTAGCGGGGATCCACGAGCAGTACTTC.

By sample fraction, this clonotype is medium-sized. The CDR3 loop is CSAPGVRVGDGGYTF. In DNA, the CDR3 is TGCAGTGCCCCCGGCGTAAGAGTGGGGGATGGTGGCTACACCTTC. The chain joins TRBV20-1 to TRBJ1-2; D perhaps matches TRBD1 (5 bases). The germline gives CDR1 DFQATT, CDR2 SNEGSKA (reference sequence). Trimming cost V 6 bases and J 7 bases, with 24 bases left between them. The CDR3 runs to 15 residues.

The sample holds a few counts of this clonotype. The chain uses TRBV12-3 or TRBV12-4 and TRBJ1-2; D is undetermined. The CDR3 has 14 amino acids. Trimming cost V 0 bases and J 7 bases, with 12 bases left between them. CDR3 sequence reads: CASSLASRFIGYTF. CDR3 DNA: TGTGCCAGCAGTTTAGCGTCGAGGTTTATTGGCTACACCTTC.

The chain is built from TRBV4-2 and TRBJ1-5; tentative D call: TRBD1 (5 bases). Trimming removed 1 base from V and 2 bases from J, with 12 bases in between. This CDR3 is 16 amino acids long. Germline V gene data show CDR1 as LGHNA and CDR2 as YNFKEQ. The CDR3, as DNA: TGTGCCAGCAGCCAAGCGGGGGGGTTGGGCAATCAGCCCCAGCATTTT. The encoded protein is CASSQAGGLGNQPQHF.

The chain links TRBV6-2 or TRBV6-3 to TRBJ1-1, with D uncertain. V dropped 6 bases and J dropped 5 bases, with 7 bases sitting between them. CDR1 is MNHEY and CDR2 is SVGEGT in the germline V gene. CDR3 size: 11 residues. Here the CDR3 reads CASRVETEAFF. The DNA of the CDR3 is TGTGCCAGCAGGGTGGAGACTGAAGCTTTCTTT.

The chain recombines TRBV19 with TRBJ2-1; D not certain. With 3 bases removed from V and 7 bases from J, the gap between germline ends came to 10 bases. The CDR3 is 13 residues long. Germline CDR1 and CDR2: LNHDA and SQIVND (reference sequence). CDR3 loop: CASSMSQLNEQFF. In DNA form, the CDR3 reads TGTGCCAGTAGTATGTCTCAATTGAATGAGCAGTTCTTC.

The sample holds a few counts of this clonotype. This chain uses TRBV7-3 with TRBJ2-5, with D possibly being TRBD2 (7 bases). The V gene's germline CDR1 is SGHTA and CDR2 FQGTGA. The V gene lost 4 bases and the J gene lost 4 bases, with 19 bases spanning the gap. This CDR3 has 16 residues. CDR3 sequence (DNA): TGTGCCAGCAGCTCGGGGGCACGGGGGGTTGGAGAGACCCAGTACTTC. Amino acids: CASSSGARGVGETQYF.

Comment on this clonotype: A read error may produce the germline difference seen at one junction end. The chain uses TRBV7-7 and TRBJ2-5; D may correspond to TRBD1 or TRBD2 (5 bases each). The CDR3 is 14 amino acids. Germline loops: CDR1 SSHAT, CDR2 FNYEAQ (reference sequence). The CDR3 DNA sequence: TGTGCTAGCAGCTCCGGGGCTCGGGGAGAGACCCAGTACTTC. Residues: CASSSGARGETQYF.

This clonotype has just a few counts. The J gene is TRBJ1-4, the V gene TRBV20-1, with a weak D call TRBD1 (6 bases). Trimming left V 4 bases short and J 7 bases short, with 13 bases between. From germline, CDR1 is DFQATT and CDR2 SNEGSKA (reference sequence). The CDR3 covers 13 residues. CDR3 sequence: CSATRGTLEKLFF. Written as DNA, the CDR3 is TGCAGTGCTACGAGAGGGACACTTGAAAAACTGTTTTTT.